Here is one T cell receptor (beta chain) with its context. Generated by immunoSEQ multiplex PCR, the TCRdb table keeps only in-frame clones and is missing some. The profile shows around 11,000 clones, around 75% of them singletons. This entry is derived from a study of early stage breast cancer tumors. This clonotype originated in a person between 65 and 80 years old with breast cancer. The sample taken for sequencing was breast tumor tissue.

The CDR3 DNA sequence: TGTGCCAGCAGCTTATCCCTTGGGACAGGGGAAGAGACCCAGTACTTC. Amino acids: CASSLSLGTGEETQYF. This chain joins TRBV7-2 and TRBJ2-5; 10 bases map to TRBD1. Trimming took 2 bases from V and 3 from J; bases not matched to a gene: 6. CDR3 length: 16 residues. The germline V gene encodes CDR1 SGHTA and CDR2 FQGNSA. Using reference TRBV7-2 and TRBJ2-5 for the parts outside the CDR3, the full variable domain is GAGVSQSPSNKVTEKGKDVELRCDPISGHTALYWYRQSLGQGLEFLIYFQGNSAPDKSGLPSDRFSAERTGGSVSTLTIQRTQQEDSAVYLCASSLSLGTGEETQYFGPGTRLLVL.